This T cell receptor (beta chain) is drawn from a study of patients and donors after allogeneic stem cell transplantation. Using its own MiXCR run on the RT-PCR reads, TCRdb lists one record per CDR3 protein. The sample shows around 160,000 distinct CDR3 sequences, 30% of them seen only once. This CDR3 is built from 14 residues. V was pared by 5 bases and J by 7 bases, with 10 bases of the junction left unmatched. The germline V gene encodes CDR1 ENHRY and CDR2 SYGVKD. The sequencing input was blood, either unsorted or a sorted T cell fraction (not recorded which). This clonotype was sampled from a human donor who was either an allogeneic HSCT recipient or a stem cell or donor lymphocyte infusion donor (not recorded which). It is not recorded whose cells these are; they may come from a transplant donor. J is TRBJ1-2 and V is TRBV10-3; 7 bases fit TRBD1. This CDR3 is CAISWEQGLSGYTF. The CDR3 region has the DNA TGTGCCATCAGTTGGGAACAGGGGCTGAGTGGCTACACCTTC.